These 31 T cell receptor beta chains share one sample of origin, sequenced in a study of metastatic and nonmetastatic thyroid tumors. Thyroid surgery had not been preceded by any treatment in any patient. TCRdb reanalyzed the PCR reads via MiXCR. The sample lists fewer than 55,000 clones; around 17% were seen once. The sequencing input was blood. The receptors shown here come from a female donor with papillary thyroid cancer or a benign thyroid nodule (not recorded which). Some clones in this sample may be carry-over from other donors' samples.

This clone has ten or more counts. The chain uses TRBV5-5 and TRBJ2-7; TRBD1 agrees at 9 bases. J lost 0 bases, V lost 6 bases, and 4 bases had no gene match. Germline V lookup: CDR1 SGHKS, CDR2 YYEKEE (reference sequence). CDR3 length equals 14 residues. CDR3 bases: TGTGCCAGCACCCGGACAGGGGACTCCTACGAGCAGTACTTC. As protein: CASTRTGDSYEQYF.

The gene calls are TRBV29-1 and TRBJ2-5, with 11 nucleotides matching TRBD2. Germline trimming cut 4 bases from V and 4 bases from J; bases unmatched to any gene: 8. Germline V gene data show CDR1 as SQVTM and CDR2 as ANQGSEA. This CDR3 is 15 amino acids long. In DNA, the CDR3 is TGCAGCGTTGTTAGGGTAGCGGGAGGGACAGAGACCCAGTACTTC. Its protein product is CSVVRVAGGTETQYF.

The sample holds many counts of this clone. Its ends do not fully match the called genes, so a read error is possible. The V gene is TRBV10-1, the J gene TRBJ2-7, with D hard to call. Germline V lookup: CDR1 WNHNN, CDR2 SYGVQD (reference sequence). CDR3 length: 9 amino acids. The CDR3 sequence is CASSRASNF. The CDR3 DNA sequence: TGCGCCAGCAGTAGGGCCTCCAACTTC.

This chain links TRBV6-1 with TRBJ1-2, with a tentative D call TRBD1 (6 bases). Trimming removed 6 bases at V and 7 bases at J, with 27 bases between. CDR3 size: 17 residues. The germline CDR1 and CDR2 sequences are MNHNS and SASEGT. Here the CDR3 reads CASSPLPSPTGLGGYTF. The CDR3 DNA follows: TGTGCCAGCAGCCCCCTCCCCAGCCCGACAGGCCTGGGTGGCTACACCTTC.

This clone is categorized as medium-sized (0.01 to 0.1%). This sequence joins TRBV6-1 and TRBJ1-2; TRBD1 matches at 11 bases. V lost 6 bases, J lost 1 base, and 7 bases stayed unmatched. The germline V gene has CDR1 MNHNS and CDR2 SASEGT. This CDR3 comprises 16 residues. Here the CDR3 reads CASRGQGATYNYGYTF. CDR3 nucleotide sequence: TGTGCCAGCAGAGGACAGGGGGCGACCTATAACTATGGCTACACCTTC.

This clone was detected only a few times. The chain combines TRBV6-1 with TRBJ2-1, with 7 bases lining up with TRBD1. Germline CDR1 is MNHNS and CDR2 is SASEGT. The CDR3 covers 14 residues. V lost 6 bases and J lost 5; bases outside the gene matches: 7. The CDR3: CASSRDSPDNEQFF. The CDR3 DNA follows: TGTGCCAGCAGCCGGGACAGCCCGGACAATGAGCAGTTCTTC.

This clone was detected a few times. The rearrangement joins TRBV2 to TRBJ2-1, with D tentatively TRBD1 (6 bases). The germline V gene encodes CDR1 SNHLY and CDR2 FYNNEI. Trimming pared 4 bases from V and 9 bases from J, leaving 13 bases between. There are 13 residues in the CDR3. Here the CDR3 DNA reads TGTGCCAGCAGTGCACAGGGTCGGGGTGAGCAGTTCTTC. As protein: CASSAQGRGEQFF.

The sample holds many counts of this clone. The rearrangement uses TRBV12-3 or TRBV12-4 and TRBJ2-1, with D tentatively TRBD2 (6 bases). V was cut by 4 bases and J by 8 bases, with 15 bases left in between. This CDR3 contains 14 residues. In nucleotides, the CDR3 is TGTGCCAGCAGTTGGAGGGACCGGCGGGATGAGCAGTTCTTC. Its protein product is CASSWRDRRDEQFF.

This clone was recorded a few times. A read error is possible here, since a much larger clone lies one base away. V gene TRBV7-9 combines with J gene TRBJ1-1; a weak D match, TRBD1 (5 bases). Deletions cut 6 bases from V and 2 bases from J, with 10 bases between. CDR3 length: 13 residues. The germline CDR1 and CDR2 sequences are SEHNR and FQNEAQ (reference sequence). The CDR3 region has the DNA TGTGCCAGCAGTTCACAGGTAAACACTGAAGCTTTCTTT. Amino acid sequence: CASSSQVNTEAFF. Looking up the rest from reference TRBV7-9 and TRBJ1-1 gives the full variable domain: DTGVSQNPRHKITKRGQNVTFRCDPISEHNRLYWYRQTLGQGPEFLTYFQNEAQLEKSRLLSDRFSAERPKGSFSTLEIQRTEQGDSAMYLCASSSQVNTEAFFGQGTRLTVV.

V and J are TRBV19 and TRBJ2-2, with D possibly being TRBD1 (5 bases). V lost 5 bases and J lost 3, with 16 bases in between. Looked up from germline, CDR1 is LNHDA and CDR2 is SQIVND (reference sequence). This CDR3 is 16 amino acids long. This chain's CDR3 is CASSPPRGRDTGELFF. CDR3 nucleotide sequence: TGTGCCAGTAGTCCTCCAAGGGGAAGGGACACCGGGGAGCTGTTTTTT. The variable domain in full, with the rest retrieved from reference TRBV19 and TRBJ2-2, is DGGITQSPKYLFRKEGQNVTLSCEQNLNHDAMYWYRQDPGQGLRLIYYSQIVNDFQKGDIAEGYSVSREKKESFPLTVTSAQKNPTAFYLCASSPPRGRDTGELFFGEGSRLTVL.

There are a few counts of this clone. Likely a read error: the CDR3 ends without its conserved phenylalanine or tryptophan. The DNA is left out, because the CDR3 cannot be placed on it with certainty; the CDR3 is given as TCRdb lists it. The chain is built from TRBV24-1 and TRBJ2-7; TRBD1, the table's D call, lacks a check against the DNA. The CDR3 length equals 13 residues, ends included. Germline V gene sequence: CDR1 KGHDR, CDR2 SFDVKD. The CDR3 spells CATSGDRDDEKYS.

The chain has TRBV30 and TRBJ1-2, with 8 bases that match TRBD1. The junction had 4 bases not matched to a gene; V was cut back by 3 bases and J by 4 bases. The CDR3 totals 13 residues. Germline CDR1 and CDR2: GTSNPN and SVGIG (reference sequence). CDR3 protein: CAWRDRVSYGYTF. CDR3 sequence (DNA): TGTGCCTGGAGGGACAGGGTGAGCTATGGCTACACCTTC.

Points on this clone: Since a much larger clone is just one base distant, this may be a read error. CDR3 DNA sequence: TGCACCAGCAGGATACGGGGGCTGGGGCAGCAGTACTTC. This sequence encodes CTSRIRGLGQQYF. The V and J genes are TRBV5-1 and TRBJ2-7; D may match TRBD1 or TRBD2 (6 bases each). This CDR3 region has 13 residues. Germline V lookup: CDR1 SGHRS, CDR2 YFSETQ.

This clone was found many times. The V and J genes are TRBV7-9 and TRBJ2-7; tentative D call: TRBD2 (6 bases). V shed 3 bases and J shed 5 bases, with 14 bases lying between them. This CDR3 comprises 14 residues. Germline V CDR1 and CDR2: SEHNR, FQNEAQ (reference sequence). The CDR3: CASSFTGEINEQYF. The DNA of the CDR3 is TGTGCCAGCAGCTTTACGGGAGAGATCAACGAGCAGTACTTC.

Ten or more counts support this clone. The chain joins TRBV7-9 to TRBJ2-5; 8 nucleotides agree with TRBD2. J gave up 1 base and V 1 base, and 5 bases lay outside the gene matches. This CDR3 contains 16 residues. In germline, CDR1 is SEHNR, CDR2 FQNEAQ (reference sequence). This chain's CDR3 is CASSLVGGRLQETQYF. The CDR3 coding sequence is TGTGCCAGCAGCTTAGTGGGCGGGAGGCTCCAAGAGACCCAGTACTTC.

This chain uses TRBV4-3 with TRBJ2-7; 7 bases are a match to TRBD1. This CDR3 is built from 15 residues. V shed 4 bases, J shed 5 bases, and the junction held 11 bases outside the gene matches. Germline V gene sequence: CDR1 LGHNA, CDR2 YSLEER. CDR3: CASSPVWGTADEQYF. For the CDR3, the DNA is TGCGCCAGCAGCCCAGTTTGGGGGACAGCCGACGAGCAGTACTTC.

In this sample, this clone turned up many times. The chain recombines TRBV6-5 with TRBJ1-2; D unresolved. The germline gives CDR1 MNHEY, CDR2 SVGAGI. V lost 2 bases to trimming and J lost 8 bases, with 6 bases between them. The CDR3 loop spans 11 amino acids. In nucleotides, the CDR3 is TGTGCCAGCAGTTACGAGGGAGGCTACACCTTC. Translation gives CASSYEGGYTF.

This clone was detected ten times or more. The chain links TRBV20-1 to TRBJ2-1; 9 bases are a match to TRBD2. CDR3 length equals 17 residues. Germline CDR1 DFQATT, CDR2 SNEGSKA (reference sequence). The V gene end was trimmed by 6 bases and the J gene end by 0 bases; junction bases not matched to a gene: 12. For the CDR3, the DNA is TGCAGTGCAGCAGGACCCAGCGGGAGGAGCTCCTACAATGAGCAGTTCTTC. It specifies CSAAGPSGRSSYNEQFF.

This clone was counted at least ten times. The rearrangement joins TRBV6-1 to TRBJ1-1; maybe TRBD1 (6 bases). This CDR3 comprises 15 residues. V dropped 6 bases and J dropped 3 bases, with 17 bases sitting between them. CDR1 and CDR2 (germline): MNHNS, SASEGT. The CDR3 DNA follows: TGTGCCAGCAGCAGCACTTCAGGGGCGGACACTGAAGCTTTCTTT. This sequence encodes CASSSTSGADTEAFF.

This clone has more than one count but fewer than ten. The germline gene is not matched at one end of the junction; a read error may be the cause. The chain combines TRBV6-2 or TRBV6-3 with TRBJ1-6; D not resolved. There are 15 residues in the CDR3. Germline CDR1 is MNHEY and CDR2 is SVGEGT. The CDR3 nucleotides read TGTGCCAGCAGTTACTCTCTCGTCCCGAACTCACCCCTGCAATTT. It specifies CASSYSLVPNSPLQF.

The chain combines TRBV11-1 with TRBJ1-1, with 8 bases matching TRBD1. V lost 4 bases to trimming and J lost 8 bases; unmatched junction nucleotides: 18. The CDR3 spans 17 residues. CDR1 and CDR2 from the germline V gene are SGHAT and FQDESV (reference sequence). CDR3 residues: CASSSNLGQDGRFEAFF. In DNA form, the CDR3 reads TGTGCCAGCAGCTCTAACCTGGGACAGGACGGACGCTTCGAAGCTTTCTTT. Full variable domain (missing parts from reference TRBV11-1 and TRBJ1-1): EAEVAQSPRYKITEKSQAVAFWCDPISGHATLYWYRQILGQGPELLVQFQDESVVDDSQLPKDRFSAERLKGVDSTLKIQPAELGDSAMYLCASSSNLGQDGRFEAFFGQGTRLTVV.

This clone was detected a few times. V is TRBV6-1 and J is TRBJ2-1; D perhaps matches TRBD2 (6 bases). CDR1 is MNHNS and CDR2 is SASEGT in the germline V gene. With 5 bases removed from V and 14 bases from J, the gap between germline ends came to 16 bases. This CDR3 has 12 residues. In DNA, the CDR3 is TGTGCCAGCAGTACCCCCGGACTATTTAAGTTCTTC. This translates into CASSTPGLFKFF.

This clone was found many times. A read error may produce the germline difference seen at one junction end. The chain combines TRBV19 with TRBJ1-5; D possibly corresponds to TRBD1 (6 bases). CDR3 size: 14 residues. Germline CDR1 reads LNHDA; CDR2 reads SQIVND (reference sequence). CDR3 amino acids: CASRTAYSSQPQHF. DNA for the CDR3: TGTGCCAGTCGGACAGCTTATAGCAGTCAGCCCCAGCATTTT. Filled out from reference TRBV19 and TRBJ1-5, the complete variable domain reads DGGITQSPKYLFRKEGQNVTLSCEQNLNHDAMYWYRQDPGQGLRLIYYSQIVNDFQKGDIAEGYSVSREKKESFPLTVTSAQKNPTAFYLCASRTAYSSQPQHFGDGTRLSIL.

This clone has just a few counts. The junction departs from germline at one end; a sequencing error may be responsible. The J gene is TRBJ2-2, the V gene TRBV19; the D gene is possibly TRBD2 (5 bases). CDR3 size: 12 residues. Germline V gene sequence: CDR1 LNHDA, CDR2 SQIVND (reference sequence). CDR3 region: CATLGGHGELCF. CDR3 DNA sequence: TGTGCCACCCTCGGTGGCCACGGGGAGCTCTGTTTT.

In this sample, this clone turned up once. The V and J genes are TRBV2 and TRBJ2-1; TRBD2 agrees at 9 bases. Germline V lookup: CDR1 SNHLY, CDR2 FYNNEI. The CDR3 covers 16 residues. V dropped 10 bases and J dropped 8; count of bases not matched to a gene: 18. The CDR3 bases are TGTGCCACCCGACTAGCGGTGGGGGACTTTGTAGATGAGCAGTTCTTC. Residues: CATRLAVGDFVDEQFF.

Worth noting for this clone: A much larger clone sits a single nucleotide away, making a read error possible. The chain has TRBV12-3 or TRBV12-4 and TRBJ2-1; perhaps TRBD1 as D (5 bases). V lost 8 bases and J lost 5, with 22 bases in between. CDR3 length: 16 residues. CDR3 sequence reads: CASSWPYRTSHNEQFF. The DNA of the CDR3 is TGTGCCAGCTCATGGCCGTACAGGACCAGTCACAATGAGCAGTTCTTC.

This clone came up many times. The V call is TRBV2, the J call TRBJ2-1; TRBD2 matches at 7 bases. Germline CDR1 reads SNHLY; CDR2 reads FYNNEI. V shed 0 bases, J shed 9 bases, and the junction held 8 bases outside the gene matches. The CDR3 contains 15 residues. This chain's CDR3 is CASSEAGLPSSEQFF. The CDR3, as DNA: TGTGCCAGCAGTGAAGCGGGACTACCTTCCAGTGAGCAGTTCTTC.

The table lists this clone with a few counts. The chain is built from TRBV10-3 and TRBJ1-1; TRBD1 matches at 9 bases. The ends lost 6 bases at V and 4 bases at J; junction bases unmatched: 3. Per the germline V gene, CDR1 is ENHRY and CDR2 is SYGVKD. This CDR3 has 13 residues. CDR3 DNA sequence: TGTGCCATCAGGTTGACAGGGGGCACTGAAGCTTTCTTT. Amino acid sequence: CAIRLTGGTEAFF.

This clone was recorded at least ten times. The CDR3 region has the DNA TGTGCCAGCAGACGGACTAGTATGGTGAATGAGCAGTTCTTC. Translated: CASRRTSMVNEQFF. The genes are TRBV2 and TRBJ2-1; 7 nucleotides agree with TRBD2. The length of the CDR3 is 14 residues. V was clipped by 6 bases and J by 7 bases; unmatched bases: 9. The germline V gene has CDR1 SNHLY and CDR2 FYNNEI.

This clone showed up many times. The chain uses TRBV5-1 and TRBJ1-2; a possible D gene is TRBD1 (6 bases). The CDR3 spans 15 residues. Germline CDR1 SGHRS, CDR2 YFSETQ. The V end lost 5 bases, the J end lost 0 bases, and 14 bases lay between the germline ends. The CDR3, as DNA: TGCGCCAGCAGGCGTTTAGGACAGTCTAACTATGGCTACACCTTC. Its translation is CASRRLGQSNYGYTF.

This clone was recorded at least ten times. J is TRBJ1-5 and V is TRBV20-1; D not certain. The CDR3 is 14 residues long. Germline CDR1 and CDR2: DFQATT and SNEGSKA (reference sequence). V was clipped by 0 bases and J by 3 bases, with 9 bases between them. The CDR3 DNA follows: TGCAGTGCTAGAGATCCGGTGCACAATCAGCCCCAGCATTTT. It encodes CSARDPVHNQPQHF.